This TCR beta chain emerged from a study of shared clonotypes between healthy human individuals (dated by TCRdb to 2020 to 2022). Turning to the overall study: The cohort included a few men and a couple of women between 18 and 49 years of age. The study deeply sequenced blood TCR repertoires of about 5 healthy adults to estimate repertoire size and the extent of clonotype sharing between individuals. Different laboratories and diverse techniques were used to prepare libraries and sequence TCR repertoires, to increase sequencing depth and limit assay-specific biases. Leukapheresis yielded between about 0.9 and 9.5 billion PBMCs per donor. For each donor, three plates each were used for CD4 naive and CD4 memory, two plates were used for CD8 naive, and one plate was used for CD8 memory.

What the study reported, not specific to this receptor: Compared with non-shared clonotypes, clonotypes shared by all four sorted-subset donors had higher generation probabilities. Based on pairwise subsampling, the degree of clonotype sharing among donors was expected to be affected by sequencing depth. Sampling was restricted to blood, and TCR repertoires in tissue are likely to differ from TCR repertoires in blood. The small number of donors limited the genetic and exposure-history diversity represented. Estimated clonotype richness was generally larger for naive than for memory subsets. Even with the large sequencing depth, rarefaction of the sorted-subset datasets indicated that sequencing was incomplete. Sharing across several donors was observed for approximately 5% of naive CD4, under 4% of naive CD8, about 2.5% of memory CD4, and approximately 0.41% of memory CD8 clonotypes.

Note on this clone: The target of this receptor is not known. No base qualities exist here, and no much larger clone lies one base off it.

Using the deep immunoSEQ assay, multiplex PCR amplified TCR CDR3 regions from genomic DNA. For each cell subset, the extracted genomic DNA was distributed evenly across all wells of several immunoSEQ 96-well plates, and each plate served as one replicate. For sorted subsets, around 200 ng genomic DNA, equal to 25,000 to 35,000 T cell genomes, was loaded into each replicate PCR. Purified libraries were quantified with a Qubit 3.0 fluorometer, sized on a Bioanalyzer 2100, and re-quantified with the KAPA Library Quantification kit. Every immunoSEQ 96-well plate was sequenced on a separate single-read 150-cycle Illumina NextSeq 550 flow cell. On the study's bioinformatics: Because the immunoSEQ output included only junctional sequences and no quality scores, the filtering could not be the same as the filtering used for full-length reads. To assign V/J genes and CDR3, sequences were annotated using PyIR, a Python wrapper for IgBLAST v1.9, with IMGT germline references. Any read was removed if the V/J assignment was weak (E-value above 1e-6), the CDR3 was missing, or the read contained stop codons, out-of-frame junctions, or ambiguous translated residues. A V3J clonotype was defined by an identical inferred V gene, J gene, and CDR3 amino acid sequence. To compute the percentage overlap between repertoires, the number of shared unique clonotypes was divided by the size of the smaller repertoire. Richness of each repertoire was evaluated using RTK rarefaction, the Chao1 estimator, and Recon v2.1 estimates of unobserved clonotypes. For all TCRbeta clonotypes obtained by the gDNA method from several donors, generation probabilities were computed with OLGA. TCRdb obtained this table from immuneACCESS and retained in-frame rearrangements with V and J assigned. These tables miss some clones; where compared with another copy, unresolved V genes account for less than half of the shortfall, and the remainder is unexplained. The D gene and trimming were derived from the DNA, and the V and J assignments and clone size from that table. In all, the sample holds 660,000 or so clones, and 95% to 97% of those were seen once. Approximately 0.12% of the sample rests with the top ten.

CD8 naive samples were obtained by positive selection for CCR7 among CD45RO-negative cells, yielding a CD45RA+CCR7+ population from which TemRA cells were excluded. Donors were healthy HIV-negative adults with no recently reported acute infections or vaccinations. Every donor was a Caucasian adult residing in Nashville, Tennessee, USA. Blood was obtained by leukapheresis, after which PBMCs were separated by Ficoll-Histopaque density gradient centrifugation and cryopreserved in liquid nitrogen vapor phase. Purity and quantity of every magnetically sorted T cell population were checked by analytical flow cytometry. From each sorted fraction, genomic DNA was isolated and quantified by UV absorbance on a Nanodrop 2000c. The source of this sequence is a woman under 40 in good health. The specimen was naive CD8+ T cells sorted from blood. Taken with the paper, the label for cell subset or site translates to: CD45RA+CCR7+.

The nucleotide sequence reads as follows: TGTGCCAGCAGCGCGGACCTAATGGATGAGCAGTTCTTC. Translated, this is CASSADLMDEQFF. The chain couples TRBV5-4 to TRBJ2-1; there is no confident call for the D gene. V drops 4 bases and J drops 8 bases, leaving 13 bases in between. Counted from cysteine to phenylalanine, this CDR3 has 13 amino acids. Only the CDR3 region is kept as DNA, spanning 39 bases read in frame from base 1. CDR1 and CDR2 are drawn from the germline V gene (reference sequence): SGHNT, YYREEE.